Given below is one TCR beta chain in context. The ends lost 5 bases at V and 5 bases at J; junction bases unmatched: 8. The CDR3 covers 15 residues. The germline gives CDR1 SGHRS, CDR2 YFSETQ. The data are from a study of blood T cell repertoires in COVID-19. Assay: immunoSEQ multiplex PCR; the TCRdb copy retains only in-frame clones and omits some. The table has 350,000 or so clones, about 83% seen once. This TCR was sampled from a man aged 25 to 40 with active or convalescent COVID-19. Material for sequencing was peripheral blood. V gene TRBV5-1 combines with J gene TRBJ2-7; 12 bases agree with TRBD2. CDR3 sequence (DNA): TGCGCCAGCAGGCTGACTAGCGGGAGTCGCGACGAGCAGTACTTC. Its translation: CASRLTSGSRDEQYF. Supplemented by reference TRBV5-1 and TRBJ2-7, the full variable domain reads KAGVTQTPRYLIKTRGQQVTLSCSPISGHRSVSWYQQTPGQGLQFLFEYFSETQRNKGNFPGRFSGRQFSNSRSEMNVSTLELGDSALYLCASRLTSGSRDEQYFGPGTRLTVT.